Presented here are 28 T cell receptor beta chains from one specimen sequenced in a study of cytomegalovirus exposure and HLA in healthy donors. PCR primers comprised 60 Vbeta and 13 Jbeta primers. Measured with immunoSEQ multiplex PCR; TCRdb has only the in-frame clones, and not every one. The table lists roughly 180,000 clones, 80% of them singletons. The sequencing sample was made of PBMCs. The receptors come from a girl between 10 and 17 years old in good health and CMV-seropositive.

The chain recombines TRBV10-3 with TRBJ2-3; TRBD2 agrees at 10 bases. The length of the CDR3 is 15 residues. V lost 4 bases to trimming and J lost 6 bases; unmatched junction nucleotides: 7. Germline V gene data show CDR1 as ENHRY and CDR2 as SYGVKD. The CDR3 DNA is TGTGCCATCAGTGGGCTAGCGGGAGACTCGGATACGCAGTATTTT. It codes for CAISGLAGDSDTQYF.

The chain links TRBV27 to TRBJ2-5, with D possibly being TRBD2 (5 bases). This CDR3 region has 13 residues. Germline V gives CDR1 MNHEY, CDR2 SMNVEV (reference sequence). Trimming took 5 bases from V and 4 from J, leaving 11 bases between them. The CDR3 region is CASSPREGETQYF. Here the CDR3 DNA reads TGTGCCAGCAGTCCCAGAGAGGGAGAGACCCAGTACTTC.

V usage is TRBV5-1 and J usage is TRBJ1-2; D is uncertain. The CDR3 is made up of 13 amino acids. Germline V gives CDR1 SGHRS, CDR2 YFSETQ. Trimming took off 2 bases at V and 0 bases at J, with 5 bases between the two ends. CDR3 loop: CASSFSSNYGYTF. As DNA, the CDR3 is TGCGCCAGCAGCTTTAGTTCTAACTATGGCTACACCTTC.

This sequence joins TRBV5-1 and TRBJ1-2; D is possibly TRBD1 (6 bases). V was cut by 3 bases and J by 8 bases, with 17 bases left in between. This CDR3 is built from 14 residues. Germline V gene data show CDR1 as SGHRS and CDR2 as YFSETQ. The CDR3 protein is CASSSGQNRNGYTF. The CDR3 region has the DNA TGCGCCAGCAGCTCCGGACAGAATCGGAACGGCTACACCTTC.

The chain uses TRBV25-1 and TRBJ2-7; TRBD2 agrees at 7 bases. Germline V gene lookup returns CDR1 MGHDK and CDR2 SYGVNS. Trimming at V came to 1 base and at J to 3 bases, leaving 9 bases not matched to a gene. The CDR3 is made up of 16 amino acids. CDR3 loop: CASSESGAGVIYEQYF. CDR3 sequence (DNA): TGTGCCAGCAGTGAATCTGGTGCGGGAGTGATCTACGAGCAGTACTTC.

The CDR3 sequence is CASRQTRVHTEAFF. In DNA form, the CDR3 reads TGTGCCAGCAGGCAGACCAGGGTGCACACTGAAGCTTTCTTT. The J gene is TRBJ1-1, the V gene TRBV6-5; a weak D match, TRBD1 (5 bases). Per the germline V gene, CDR1 is MNHEY and CDR2 is SVGAGI. This CDR3 region has 14 residues. V shed 6 bases and J shed 3 bases, with 14 bases lying between them.

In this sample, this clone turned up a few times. DNA of the CDR3: TGTGCCAGCAGTGAAACCGTTCGGGGATCTCAGCCCCAGCATTTT. Translation gives CASSETVRGSQPQHF. The chain recombines TRBV6-1 with TRBJ1-5; D is uncertain. Germline V gene data show CDR1 as MNHNS and CDR2 as SASEGT. CDR3 length: 15 amino acids. Trimming shortened V by 2 bases and J by 6 bases, and 14 bases separated the two germline ends.

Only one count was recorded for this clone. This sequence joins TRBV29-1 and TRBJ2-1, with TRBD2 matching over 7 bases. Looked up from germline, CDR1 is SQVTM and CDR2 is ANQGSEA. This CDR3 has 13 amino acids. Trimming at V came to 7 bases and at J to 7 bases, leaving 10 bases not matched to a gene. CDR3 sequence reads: CSASLGGMNEQFF. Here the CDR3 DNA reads TGCAGCGCCAGTCTGGGGGGGATGAATGAGCAGTTCTTC.

CDR3 loop: CASSLEVGDKHF. The CDR3 coding sequence is TGTGCCAGCAGCTTAGAAGTGGGGGACAAGCATTTT. The chain employs TRBV7-9 and TRBJ1-5; TRBD1 might be the D (6 bases). The CDR3 is made up of 12 amino acids. Germline loops: CDR1 SEHNR, CDR2 FQNEAQ (reference sequence). V was shortened by 1 base and J by 14 bases, with 12 bases between the two germline ends. The complete variable domain, with remaining parts taken from reference TRBV7-9 and TRBJ1-5, reads DTGVSQNPRHKITKRGQNVTFRCDPISEHNRLYWYRQTLGQGPEFLTYFQNEAQLEKSRLLSDRFSAERPKGSFSTLEIQRTEQGDSAMYLCASSLEVGDKHFGDGTRLSIL.

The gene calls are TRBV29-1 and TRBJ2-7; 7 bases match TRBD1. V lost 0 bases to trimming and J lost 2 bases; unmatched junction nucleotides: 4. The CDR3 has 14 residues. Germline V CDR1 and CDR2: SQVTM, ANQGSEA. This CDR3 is CSVEEGQRTYEQYF. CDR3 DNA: TGCAGCGTTGAAGAGGGACAGCGCACCTACGAGCAGTACTTC.

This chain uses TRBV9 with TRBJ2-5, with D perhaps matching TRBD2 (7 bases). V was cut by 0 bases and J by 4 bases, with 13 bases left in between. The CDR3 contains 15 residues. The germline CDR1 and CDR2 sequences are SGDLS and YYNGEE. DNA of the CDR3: TGTGCCAGCAGCGTAGTGGGGGGGGCTGCAGAGACCCAGTACTTC. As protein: CASSVVGGAAETQYF.

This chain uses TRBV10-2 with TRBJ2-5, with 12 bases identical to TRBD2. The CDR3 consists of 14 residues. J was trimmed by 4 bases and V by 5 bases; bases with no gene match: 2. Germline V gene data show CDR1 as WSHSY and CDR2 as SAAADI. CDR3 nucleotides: TGCGCCAGCAGTAAGACTAGCGGGAGAGAGACCCAGTACTTC. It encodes CASSKTSGRETQYF.

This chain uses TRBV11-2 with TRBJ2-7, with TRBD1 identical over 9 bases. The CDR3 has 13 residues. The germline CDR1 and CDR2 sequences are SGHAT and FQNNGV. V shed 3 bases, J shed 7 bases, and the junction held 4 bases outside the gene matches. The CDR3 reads CASSFGQGREQYF. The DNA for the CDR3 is TGTGCCAGCAGCTTTGGACAGGGGAGGGAGCAGTACTTC. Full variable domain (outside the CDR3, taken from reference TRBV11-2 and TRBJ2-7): EAGVAQSPRYKIIEKRQSVAFWCNPISGHATLYWYQQILGQGPKLLIQFQNNGVVDDSQLPKDRFSAERLKGVDSTLKIQPAKLEDSAVYLCASSFGQGREQYFGPGTRLTVT.

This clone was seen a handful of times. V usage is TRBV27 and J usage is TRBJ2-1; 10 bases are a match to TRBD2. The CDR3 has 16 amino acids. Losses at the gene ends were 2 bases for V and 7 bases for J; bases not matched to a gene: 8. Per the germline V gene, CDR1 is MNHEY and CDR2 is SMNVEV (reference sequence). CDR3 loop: CASSLEAGGLGNEQFF. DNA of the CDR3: TGTGCCAGCAGTTTAGAAGCGGGAGGGCTTGGGAATGAGCAGTTCTTC.

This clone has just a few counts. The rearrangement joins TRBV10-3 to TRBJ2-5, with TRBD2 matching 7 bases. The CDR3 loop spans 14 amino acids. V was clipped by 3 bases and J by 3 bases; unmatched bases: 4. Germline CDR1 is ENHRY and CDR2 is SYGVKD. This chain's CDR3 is CAISDPRGEETQYF. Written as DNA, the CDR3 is TGTGCCATCAGTGACCCTCGGGGGGAAGAGACCCAGTACTTC.

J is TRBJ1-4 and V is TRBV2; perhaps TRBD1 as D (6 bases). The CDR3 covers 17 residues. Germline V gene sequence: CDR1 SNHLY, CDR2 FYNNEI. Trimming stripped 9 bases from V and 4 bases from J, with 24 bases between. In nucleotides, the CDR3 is TGTGCCAGTTATTACTCCCTCCAACAGGGCATTAATGAAAAACTGTTTTTT. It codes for CASYYSLQQGINEKLFF. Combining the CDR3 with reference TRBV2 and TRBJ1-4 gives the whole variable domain EPEVTQTPSHQVTQMGQEVILRCVPISNHLYFYWYRQILGQKVEFLVSFYNNEISEKSEIFDDQFSVERPDGSNFTLKIRSTKLEDSAMYFCASYYSLQQGINEKLFFGSGTQLSVL.

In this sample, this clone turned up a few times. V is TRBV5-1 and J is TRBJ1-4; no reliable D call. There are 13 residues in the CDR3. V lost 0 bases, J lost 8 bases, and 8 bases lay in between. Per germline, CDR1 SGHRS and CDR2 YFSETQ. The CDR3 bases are TGCGCCAGCAGCTTGGGAGGAGGAGAAAAACTGTTTTTT. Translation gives CASSLGGGEKLFF.

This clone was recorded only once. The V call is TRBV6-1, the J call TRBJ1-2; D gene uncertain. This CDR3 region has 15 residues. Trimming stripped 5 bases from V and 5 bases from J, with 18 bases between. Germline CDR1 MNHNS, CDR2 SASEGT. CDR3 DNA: TGTGCCAGCAGTTCGGACTCTTGGTTAGGTTATGGCTACACCTTC. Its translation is CASSSDSWLGYGYTF.

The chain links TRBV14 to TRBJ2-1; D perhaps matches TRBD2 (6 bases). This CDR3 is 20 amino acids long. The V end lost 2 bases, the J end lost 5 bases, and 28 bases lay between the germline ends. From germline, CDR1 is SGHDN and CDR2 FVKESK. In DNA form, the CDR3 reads TGTGCCAGCAGCCAAAAGGTGTTCACCGGCCTAGCGAGGGGACACAATGAGCAGTTCTTC. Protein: CASSQKVFTGLARGHNEQFF.

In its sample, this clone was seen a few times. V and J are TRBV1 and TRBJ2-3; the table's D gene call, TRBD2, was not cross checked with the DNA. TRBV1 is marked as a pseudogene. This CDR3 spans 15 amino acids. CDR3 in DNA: TGCACCAGCAACCAGACTAGCGCCATTACAGATACGCAGTATTTT. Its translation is CTSNQTSAITDTQYF.

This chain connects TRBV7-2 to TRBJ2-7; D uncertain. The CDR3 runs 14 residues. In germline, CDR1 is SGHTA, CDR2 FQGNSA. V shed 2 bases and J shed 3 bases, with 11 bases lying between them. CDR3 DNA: TGTGCCAGCAGCTTATTGCGAAATCACTACGAGCAGTACTTC. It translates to CASSLLRNHYEQYF.

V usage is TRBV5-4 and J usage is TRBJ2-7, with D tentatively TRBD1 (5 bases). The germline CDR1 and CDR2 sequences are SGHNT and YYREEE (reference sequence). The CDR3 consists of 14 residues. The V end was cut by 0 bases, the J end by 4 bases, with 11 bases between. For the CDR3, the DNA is TGTGCCAGCAGCTTGGGTCAGGGCAGATACGAGCAGTACTTC. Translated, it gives CASSLGQGRYEQYF.

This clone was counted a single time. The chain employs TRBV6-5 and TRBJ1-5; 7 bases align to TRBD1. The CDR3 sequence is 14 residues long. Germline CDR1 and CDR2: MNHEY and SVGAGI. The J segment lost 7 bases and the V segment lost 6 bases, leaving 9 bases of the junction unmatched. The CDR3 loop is CASRRPGTEQPQHF. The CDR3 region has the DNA TGTGCCAGCAGACGCCCCGGGACAGAGCAGCCCCAGCATTTT.

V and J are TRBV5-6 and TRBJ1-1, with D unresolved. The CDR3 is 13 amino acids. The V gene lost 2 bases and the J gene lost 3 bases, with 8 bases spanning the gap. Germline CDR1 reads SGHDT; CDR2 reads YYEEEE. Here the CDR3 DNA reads TGTGCCAGCAGCTTTAGCTCGGACACTGAAGCTTTCTTT. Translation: CASSFSSDTEAFF.

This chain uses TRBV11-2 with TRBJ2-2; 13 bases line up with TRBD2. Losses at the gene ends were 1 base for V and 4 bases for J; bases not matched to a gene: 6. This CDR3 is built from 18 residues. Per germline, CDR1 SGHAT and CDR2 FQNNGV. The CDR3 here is CASSLGFGLAGVTGELFF. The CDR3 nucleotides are TGTGCCAGCAGCTTAGGGTTTGGACTAGCGGGAGTCACCGGGGAGCTGTTTTTT.

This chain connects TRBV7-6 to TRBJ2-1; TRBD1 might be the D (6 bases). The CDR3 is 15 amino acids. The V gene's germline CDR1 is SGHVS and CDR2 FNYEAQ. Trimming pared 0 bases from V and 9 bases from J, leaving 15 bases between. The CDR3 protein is CASSLATRDTAEQFF. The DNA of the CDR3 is TGTGCCAGCAGCTTAGCGACTCGGGACACGGCTGAGCAGTTCTTC.

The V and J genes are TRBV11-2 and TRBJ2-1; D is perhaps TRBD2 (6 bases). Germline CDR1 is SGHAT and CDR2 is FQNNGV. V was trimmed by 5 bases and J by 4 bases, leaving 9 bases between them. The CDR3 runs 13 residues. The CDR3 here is CASSLGLYNEQFF. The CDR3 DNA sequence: TGTGCCAGCAGCCTGGGACTTTACAATGAGCAGTTCTTC.

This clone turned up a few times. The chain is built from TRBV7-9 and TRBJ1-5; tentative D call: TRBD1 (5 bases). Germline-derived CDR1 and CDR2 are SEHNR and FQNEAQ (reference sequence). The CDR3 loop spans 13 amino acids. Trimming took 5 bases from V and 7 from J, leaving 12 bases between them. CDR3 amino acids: CASSGQGGQPQHF. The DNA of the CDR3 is TGTGCCAGCAGCGGTCAGGGTGGGCAGCCCCAGCATTTT.